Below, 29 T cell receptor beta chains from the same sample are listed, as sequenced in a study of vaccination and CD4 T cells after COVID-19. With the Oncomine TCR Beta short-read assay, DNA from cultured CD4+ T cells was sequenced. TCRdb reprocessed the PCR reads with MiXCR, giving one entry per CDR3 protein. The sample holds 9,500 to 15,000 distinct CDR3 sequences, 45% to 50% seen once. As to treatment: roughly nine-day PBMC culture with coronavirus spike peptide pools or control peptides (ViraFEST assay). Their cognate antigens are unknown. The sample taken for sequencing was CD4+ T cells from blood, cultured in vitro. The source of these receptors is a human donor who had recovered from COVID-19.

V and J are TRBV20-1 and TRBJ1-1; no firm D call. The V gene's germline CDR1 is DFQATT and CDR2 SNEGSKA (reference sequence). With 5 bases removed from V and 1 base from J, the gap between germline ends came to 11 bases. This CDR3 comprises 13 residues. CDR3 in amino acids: CSAFLTPNTEAFF. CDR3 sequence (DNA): TGCAGTGCTTTCCTAACACCGAACACTGAAGCTTTCTTT.

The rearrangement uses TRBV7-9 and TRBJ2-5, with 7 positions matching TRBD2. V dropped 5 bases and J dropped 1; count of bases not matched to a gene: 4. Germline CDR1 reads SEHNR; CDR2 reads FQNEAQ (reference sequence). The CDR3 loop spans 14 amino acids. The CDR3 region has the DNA TGTGCCAGCAGCCGAACTAGCGCCCAAGAGACCCAGTACTTC. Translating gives CASSRTSAQETQYF.

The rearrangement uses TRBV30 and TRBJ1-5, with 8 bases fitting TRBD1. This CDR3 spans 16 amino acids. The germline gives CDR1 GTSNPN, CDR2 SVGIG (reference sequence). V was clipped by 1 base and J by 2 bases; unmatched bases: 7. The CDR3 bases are TGTGCCTGGAGTGACTCAGGGGGCGCCGGCAATCAGCCCCAGCATTTT. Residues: CAWSDSGGAGNQPQHF.

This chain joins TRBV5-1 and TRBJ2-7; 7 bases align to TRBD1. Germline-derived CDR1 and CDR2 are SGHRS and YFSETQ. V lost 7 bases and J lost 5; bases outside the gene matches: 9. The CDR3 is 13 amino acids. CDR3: CASQLDRVNEQYF. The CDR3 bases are TGCGCCAGCCAGCTTGACAGGGTGAACGAGCAGTACTTC.

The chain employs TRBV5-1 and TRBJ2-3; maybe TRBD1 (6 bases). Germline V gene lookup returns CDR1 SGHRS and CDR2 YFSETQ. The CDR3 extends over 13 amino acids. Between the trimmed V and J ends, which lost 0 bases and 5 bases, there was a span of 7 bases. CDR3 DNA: TGCGCCAGCAGCTTGGAACAGGGAGATACGCAGTATTTT. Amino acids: CASSLEQGDTQYF. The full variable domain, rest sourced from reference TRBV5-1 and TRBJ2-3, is KAGVTQTPRYLIKTRGQQVTLSCSPISGHRSVSWYQQTPGQGLQFLFEYFSETQRNKGNFPGRFSGRQFSNSRSEMNVSTLELGDSALYLCASSLEQGDTQYFGPGTRLTVL.

The CDR3 DNA reads as TGCAGTGCTAGAGAAACGTTCAATCAGCCCCAGCATTTT. It codes for CSARETFNQPQHF. The gene calls are TRBV20-1 and TRBJ1-5, with D unclear. This CDR3 comprises 13 residues. Germline V CDR1 and CDR2: DFQATT, SNEGSKA (reference sequence). V was clipped by 0 bases and J by 3 bases, with 6 bases between them.

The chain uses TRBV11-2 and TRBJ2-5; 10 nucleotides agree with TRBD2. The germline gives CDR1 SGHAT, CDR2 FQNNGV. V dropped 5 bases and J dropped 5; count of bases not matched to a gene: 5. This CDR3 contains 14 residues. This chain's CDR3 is CASSSGTSVETQYF. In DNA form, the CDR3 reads TGTGCCAGCAGCAGCGGGACTAGCGTCGAGACCCAGTACTTC. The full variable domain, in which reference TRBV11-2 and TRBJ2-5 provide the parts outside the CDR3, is EAGVAQSPRYKIIEKRQSVAFWCNPISGHATLYWYQQILGQGPKLLIQFQNNGVVDDSQLPKDRFSAERLKGVDSTLKIQPAKLEDSAVYLCASSSGTSVETQYFGPGTRLLVL.

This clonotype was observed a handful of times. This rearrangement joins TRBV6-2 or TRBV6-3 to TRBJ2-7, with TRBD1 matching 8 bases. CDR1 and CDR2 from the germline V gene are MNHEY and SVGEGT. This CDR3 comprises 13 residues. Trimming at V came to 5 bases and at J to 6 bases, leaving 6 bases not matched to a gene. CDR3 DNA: TGTGCCAGCAGTGGACAGGGACGAACCGAGCAGTACTTC. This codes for CASSGQGRTEQYF.

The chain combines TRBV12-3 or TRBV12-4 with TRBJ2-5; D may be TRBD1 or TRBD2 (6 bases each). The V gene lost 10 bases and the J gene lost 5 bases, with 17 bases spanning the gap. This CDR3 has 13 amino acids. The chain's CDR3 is CATTKRGAETQYF. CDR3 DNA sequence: TGTGCCACCACGAAGAGGGGGGCGGAGACCCAGTACTTC.

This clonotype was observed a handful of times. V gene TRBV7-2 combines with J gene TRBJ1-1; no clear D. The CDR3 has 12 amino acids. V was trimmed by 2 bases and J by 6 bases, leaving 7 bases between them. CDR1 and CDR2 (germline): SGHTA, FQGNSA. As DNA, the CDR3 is TGTGCCAGCAGCTTAACCACGGCTGAAGCTTTCTTT. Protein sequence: CASSLTTAEAFF. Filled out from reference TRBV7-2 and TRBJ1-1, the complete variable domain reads GAGVSQSPSNKVTEKGKDVELRCDPISGHTALYWYRQSLGQGLEFLIYFQGNSAPDKSGLPSDRFSAERTGGSVSTLTIQRTQQEDSAVYLCASSLTTAEAFFGQGTRLTVV.

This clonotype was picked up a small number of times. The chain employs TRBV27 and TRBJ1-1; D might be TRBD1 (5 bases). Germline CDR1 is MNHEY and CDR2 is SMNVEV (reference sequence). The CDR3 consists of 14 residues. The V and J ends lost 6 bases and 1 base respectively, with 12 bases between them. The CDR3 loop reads CASSKLGGNTEAFF. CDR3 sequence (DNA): TGTGCCAGCAGCAAGTTGGGGGGGAACACTGAAGCTTTCTTT.

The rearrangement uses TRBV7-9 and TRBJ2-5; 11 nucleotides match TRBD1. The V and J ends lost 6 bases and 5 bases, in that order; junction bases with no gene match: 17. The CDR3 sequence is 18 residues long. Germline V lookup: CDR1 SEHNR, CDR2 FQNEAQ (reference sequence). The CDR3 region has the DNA TGTGCCAGCAGACCCCGCCTCCGGGACAGGGGGAGGTGGGAGACCCAGTACTTC. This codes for CASRPRLRDRGRWETQYF. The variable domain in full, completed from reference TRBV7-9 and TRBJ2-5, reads DTGVSQNPRHKITKRGQNVTFRCDPISEHNRLYWYRQTLGQGPEFLTYFQNEAQLEKSRLLSDRFSAERPKGSFSTLEIQRTEQGDSAMYLCASRPRLRDRGRWETQYFGPGTRLLVL.

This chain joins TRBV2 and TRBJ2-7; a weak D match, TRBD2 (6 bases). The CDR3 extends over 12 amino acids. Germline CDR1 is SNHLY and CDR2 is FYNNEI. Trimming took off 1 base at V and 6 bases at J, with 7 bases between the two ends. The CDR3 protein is CASSEGGVEQYF. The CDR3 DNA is TGTGCCAGCAGTGAAGGGGGGGTCGAGCAGTACTTC.

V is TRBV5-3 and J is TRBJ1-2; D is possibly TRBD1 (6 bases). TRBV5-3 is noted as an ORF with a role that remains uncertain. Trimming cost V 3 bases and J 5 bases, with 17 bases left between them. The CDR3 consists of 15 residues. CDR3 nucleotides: TGTGCCAGAAGCTGGGGGTTGTGGACAGTTTATGGCTACACCTTC. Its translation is CARSWGLWTVYGYTF.

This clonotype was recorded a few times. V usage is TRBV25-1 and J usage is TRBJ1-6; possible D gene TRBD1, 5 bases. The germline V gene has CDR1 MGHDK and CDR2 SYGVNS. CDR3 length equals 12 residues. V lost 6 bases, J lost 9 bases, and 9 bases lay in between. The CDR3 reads CASREGSSPLHF. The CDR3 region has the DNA TGTGCCAGCAGAGAGGGGAGTTCACCCCTCCACTTT.

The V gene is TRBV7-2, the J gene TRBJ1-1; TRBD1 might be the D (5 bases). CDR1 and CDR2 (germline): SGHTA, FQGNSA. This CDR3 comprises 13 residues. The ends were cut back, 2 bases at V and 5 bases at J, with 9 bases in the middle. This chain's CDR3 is CASSLKGRTEAFF. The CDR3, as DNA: TGTGCCAGCAGCTTAAAGGGGCGGACTGAAGCTTTCTTT. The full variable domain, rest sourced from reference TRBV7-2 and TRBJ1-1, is GAGVSQSPSNKVTEKGKDVELRCDPISGHTALYWYRQSLGQGLEFLIYFQGNSAPDKSGLPSDRFSAERTGGSVSTLTIQRTQQEDSAVYLCASSLKGRTEAFFGQGTRLTVV.

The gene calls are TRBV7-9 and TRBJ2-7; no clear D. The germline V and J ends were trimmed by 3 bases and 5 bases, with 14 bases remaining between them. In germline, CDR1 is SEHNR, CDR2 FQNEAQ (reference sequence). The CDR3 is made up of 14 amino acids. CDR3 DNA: TGTGCCAGCAGCTTCGGACCCCTTTACCACGAGCAGTACTTC. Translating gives CASSFGPLYHEQYF.

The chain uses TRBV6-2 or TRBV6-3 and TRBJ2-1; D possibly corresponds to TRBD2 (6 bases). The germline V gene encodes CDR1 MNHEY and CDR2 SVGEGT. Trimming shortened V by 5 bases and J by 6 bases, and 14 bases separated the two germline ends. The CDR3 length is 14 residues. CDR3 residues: CASSPSGLRNEQFF. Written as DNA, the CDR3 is TGTGCCAGCAGTCCCTCGGGACTTCGCAATGAGCAGTTCTTC.

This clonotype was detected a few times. The CDR3 sequence: CASSPGTKGGYTF. The CDR3 coding sequence is TGTGCCAGCAGTCCAGGGACAAAGGGCGGCTACACCTTC. This rearrangement joins TRBV27 to TRBJ1-2; D perhaps matches TRBD1 (6 bases). Trimming cost V 5 bases and J 8 bases, with 15 bases left between them. The CDR3 consists of 13 residues. Germline V gene sequence: CDR1 MNHEY, CDR2 SMNVEV (reference sequence).

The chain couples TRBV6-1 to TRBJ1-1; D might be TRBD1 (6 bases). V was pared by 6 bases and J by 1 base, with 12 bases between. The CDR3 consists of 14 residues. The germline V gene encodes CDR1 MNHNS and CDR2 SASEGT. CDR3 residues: CASSWEGGNTEAFF. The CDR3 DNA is TGTGCCAGCAGCTGGGAGGGGGGGAACACTGAAGCTTTCTTT.

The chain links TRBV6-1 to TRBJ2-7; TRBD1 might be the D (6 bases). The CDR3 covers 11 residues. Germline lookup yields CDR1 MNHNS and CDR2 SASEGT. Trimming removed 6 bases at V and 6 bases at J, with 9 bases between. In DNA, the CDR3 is TGTGCCAGCAGCCAGGGGTTCGAGCAGTACTTC. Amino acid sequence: CASSQGFEQYF.

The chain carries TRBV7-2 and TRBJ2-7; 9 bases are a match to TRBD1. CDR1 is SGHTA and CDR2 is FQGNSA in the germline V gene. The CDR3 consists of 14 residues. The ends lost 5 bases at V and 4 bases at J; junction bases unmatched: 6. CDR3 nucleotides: TGTGCCAGCAGCCCGGGACAGGGAAAGTACGAGCAGTACTTC. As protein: CASSPGQGKYEQYF.

CDR3 sequence: CASSNSGTANEQFF. The DNA for the CDR3 is TGTGCCAGCAGTAATAGCGGGACCGCCAATGAGCAGTTCTTC. The chain employs TRBV6-2 or TRBV6-3 and TRBJ2-1; 8 bases match TRBD2. The CDR3 is 14 amino acids. Germline CDR1 and CDR2: MNHEY and SVGEGT. V dropped 5 bases and J dropped 6; count of bases not matched to a gene: 6.

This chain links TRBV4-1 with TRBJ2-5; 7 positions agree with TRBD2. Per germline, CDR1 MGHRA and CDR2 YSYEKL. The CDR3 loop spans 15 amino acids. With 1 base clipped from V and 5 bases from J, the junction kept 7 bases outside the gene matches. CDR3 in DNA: TGCGCCAGCAGCCAAGGACTGGGAGGGGTGGAGACCCAGTACTTC. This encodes CASSQGLGGVETQYF.

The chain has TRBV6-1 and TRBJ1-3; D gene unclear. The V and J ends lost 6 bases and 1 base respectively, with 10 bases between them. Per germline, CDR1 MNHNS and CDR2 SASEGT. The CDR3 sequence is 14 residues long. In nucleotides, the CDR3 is TGTGCCAGCAGCCAGGCAGAATCTGGAAACACCATATATTTT. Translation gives CASSQAESGNTIYF.

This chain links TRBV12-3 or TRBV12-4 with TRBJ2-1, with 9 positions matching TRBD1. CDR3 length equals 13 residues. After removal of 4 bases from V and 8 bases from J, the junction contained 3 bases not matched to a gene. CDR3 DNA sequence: TGTGCCAGCAGTTCGGGACAGGGACATGAGCAGTTCTTC. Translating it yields CASSSGQGHEQFF.

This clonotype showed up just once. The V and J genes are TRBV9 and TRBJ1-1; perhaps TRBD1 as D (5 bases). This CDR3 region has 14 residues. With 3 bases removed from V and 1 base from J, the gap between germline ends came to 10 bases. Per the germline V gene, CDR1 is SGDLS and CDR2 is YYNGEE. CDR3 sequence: CASSEWGWNTEAFF. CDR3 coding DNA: TGTGCCAGCAGCGAGTGGGGCTGGAACACTGAAGCTTTCTTT.

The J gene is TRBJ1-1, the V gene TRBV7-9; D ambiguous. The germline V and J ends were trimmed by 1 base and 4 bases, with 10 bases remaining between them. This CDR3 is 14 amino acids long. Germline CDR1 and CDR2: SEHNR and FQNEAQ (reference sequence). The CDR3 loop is CASSLDGKGTEAFF. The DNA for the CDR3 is TGTGCCAGCAGCTTAGACGGGAAGGGCACTGAAGCTTTCTTT.

The chain's CDR3 is CASSSLGPSTEAFF. The CDR3 region has the DNA TGTGCCAGCAGCTCACTCGGACCGAGCACTGAAGCTTTCTTT. The J gene is TRBJ1-1, the V gene TRBV7-2, with unresolved D. V lost 4 bases and J lost 4, with 13 bases in between. CDR3 length: 14 residues. Germline CDR1 and CDR2: SGHTA and FQGNSA.